The T cell receptor beta chain described here comes from a study of blood T cell repertoires in COVID-19. Study at large: Sites across the United States, Italy and Spain contributed samples from acute and convalescent COVID-19. PBMCs, B-cell-depleted T cells, or T cells were the source of the cDNA or gDNA that made up the material.

In the source study's methods: Quantification of nucleated cells was approximated via reference gene primer amplification. Using immunoSEQ multiplex PCR, the repertoire was profiled, and TCRdb retains in-frame clones only, with some absent. The V and J calls and clone size were taken over from that table, and D and trimming were inferred from the DNA. The table includes more than 95,000 clones, roughly 88% detected once. Trimming took off 1 base at V and 0 bases at J, with 16 bases between the two ends. The V gene's germline CDR1 is LGHDT and CDR2 YNNKEL (reference sequence). The CDR3 has 17 residues.

The sample consisted of peripheral blood. The chain recombines TRBV3-1 (or the pseudogene TRBV3-2) with TRBJ2-7, with D possibly TRBD2 on 7 matching bases. The source of this sequence is a woman of 80 years or more with acute or convalescent COVID-19. Here the CDR3 DNA reads TGTGCCAGCAGCCAAGTAGGGGGGGCGTCCGACTCCTACGAGCAGTACTTC. Amino acids: CASSQVGGASDSYEQYF.